These 25 T cell receptor beta chains share one sample of origin, sequenced in a study of vaccination and CD4 T cells after COVID-19. These receptors lack a known antigen. The Oncomine TCR Beta short-read assay sequenced DNA from cultured CD4+ T cells. TCRdb processed the PCR reads anew with MiXCR; each CDR3 protein has one entry. The repertoire has about 15,000 distinct CDR3 sequences, about 55% of them found once; the top ten carry over 9.5%. Noted treatment: approximately 10-day PBMC culture with coronavirus spike peptide pools or control peptides (ViraFEST assay). The sequencing here drew on CD4+ T cells from blood, cultured in vitro, taken before SARS-CoV-2 vaccination. These receptors were obtained from a human donor who had recovered from COVID-19.

The chain uses TRBV5-4 and TRBJ2-7; 9 bases map to TRBD1. The CDR3 length is 17 residues. With 0 bases clipped from V and 6 bases from J, the junction kept 13 bases outside the gene matches. Per the germline V gene, CDR1 is SGHNT and CDR2 is YYREEE (reference sequence). This chain's CDR3 is CASSLGVNRDRAVEQYF. In DNA form, the CDR3 reads TGTGCCAGCAGCTTGGGGGTAAACCGGGACAGGGCGGTCGAGCAGTACTTC.

This clonotype was seen a few times. This chain joins TRBV20-1 and TRBJ2-3; TRBD2 agrees at 9 bases. Germline loops: CDR1 DFQATT, CDR2 SNEGSKA (reference sequence). CDR3 length: 14 residues. Unmatched junction bases numbered 5, after V lost 4 bases and J lost 3 bases. The DNA of the CDR3 is TGCAGTGCTACCATAGCGGGAGCGACAGATACGCAGTATTTT. Protein sequence: CSATIAGATDTQYF.

The count of this clonotype is one. This CDR3 is CASSLSGTRIPDTQYF. The CDR3 DNA sequence: TGTGCCAGTAGTCTTTCCGGGACTAGGATTCCAGATACGCAGTATTTT. The chain joins TRBV19 to TRBJ2-3; 8 bases fit TRBD2. The ends lost 5 bases at V and 4 bases at J; junction bases unmatched: 11. This CDR3 spans 16 amino acids. In germline, CDR1 is LNHDA, CDR2 SQIVND (reference sequence). The entire variable domain, with the rest obtained from reference TRBV19 and TRBJ2-3, is as follows: DGGITQSPKYLFRKEGQNVTLSCEQNLNHDAMYWYRQDPGQGLRLIYYSQIVNDFQKGDIAEGYSVSREKKESFPLTVTSAQKNPTAFYLCASSLSGTRIPDTQYFGPGTRLTVL.

V gene TRBV20-1 combines with J gene TRBJ2-7, with D unclear. Trimming pared 0 bases from V and 2 bases from J, leaving 17 bases between. Germline CDR1 and CDR2: DFQATT and SNEGSKA (reference sequence). The CDR3 consists of 16 residues. CDR3 residues: CSARDPFGRATYEQYF. CDR3 sequence (DNA): TGCAGTGCTAGAGATCCCTTCGGCCGCGCTACCTACGAGCAGTACTTC.

There are a few counts of this clonotype. This chain connects TRBV15 to TRBJ2-3, with D hard to call. Trimming shortened V by 8 bases and J by 1 base, and 28 bases separated the two germline ends. Germline CDR1 and CDR2: LNHNV and YYDKDF (reference sequence). This CDR3 is built from 19 residues. CDR3 sequence reads: CATPGPPHNRTSCTDTQYF. CDR3 DNA sequence: TGTGCCACCCCCGGCCCCCCCCACAACCGGACCAGCTGCACAGATACGCAGTATTTT.

The J gene is TRBJ1-2, the V gene TRBV4-1; 8 bases match TRBD1. The ends lost 1 base at V and 4 bases at J; junction bases unmatched: 8. The CDR3 has 16 amino acids. Germline V gives CDR1 MGHRA, CDR2 YSYEKL. The CDR3 DNA is TGCGCCAGCAGCCAAGCAGCGGGACAGGCGATCTATGGCTACACCTTC. It translates to CASSQAAGQAIYGYTF.

The CDR3 DNA is TGTGCCAGTAGGGGACTAGAGTACACCGGGGAGCTGTTTTTT. This encodes CASRGLEYTGELFF. The chain combines TRBV19 with TRBJ2-2, with 8 bases identical to TRBD2. Germline CDR1 and CDR2: LNHDA and SQIVND (reference sequence). The CDR3 extends over 14 amino acids. Trimming removed 6 bases from V and 3 bases from J; junction bases left unmatched: 3.

The rearrangement uses TRBV7-6 and TRBJ2-3; a weak D match, TRBD2 (6 bases). The CDR3 is made up of 17 amino acids. Trimming took 2 bases from V and 2 from J, leaving 17 bases between them. Looked up from germline, CDR1 is SGHVS and CDR2 is FNYEAQ. CDR3 nucleotide sequence: TGTGCCAGCAGCTTATCGTTTCGGGCGGGATCCACAGATACGCAGTATTTT. Translated, it gives CASSLSFRAGSTDTQYF.

The chain combines TRBV30 with TRBJ2-7; a weak D match, TRBD2 (6 bases). CDR3 length: 14 amino acids. V lost 3 bases and J 2 bases, leaving 14 bases between the germline ends. The germline gives CDR1 GTSNPN, CDR2 SVGIG (reference sequence). The CDR3 region is CAWRTPGLTYEQYF. The CDR3, as DNA: TGTGCCTGGAGGACACCGGGACTGACCTACGAGCAGTACTTC. The variable domain in full, with the rest retrieved from reference TRBV30 and TRBJ2-7, is SQTIHQWPATLVQPVGSPLSLECTVEGTSNPNLYWYRQAAGRGLQLLFYSVGIGQISSEVPQNLSASRPQDRQFILSSKKLLLSDSGFYLCAWRTPGLTYEQYFGPGTRLTVT.

The chain recombines TRBV6-1 with TRBJ2-3; 10 bases are a match to TRBD2. This CDR3 contains 16 residues. Germline V gene lookup returns CDR1 MNHNS and CDR2 SASEGT. The V segment lost 3 bases and the J segment 2 bases; nucleotides outside the gene matches: 5. The CDR3 is CASSDPTSGHTDTQYF. CDR3 in DNA: TGTGCCAGCAGTGACCCGACTAGCGGGCACACAGATACGCAGTATTTT.

The chain combines TRBV5-1 with TRBJ2-7; 7 bases agree with TRBD1. The CDR3 runs 14 residues. CDR1 and CDR2 (germline): SGHRS, YFSETQ. With 2 bases clipped from V and 3 bases from J, the junction kept 5 bases outside the gene matches. The CDR3 bases are TGCGCCAGCAGCTTCGGGACAGCCAACTACGAGCAGTACTTC. Protein product: CASSFGTANYEQYF. Full variable domain (rest looked up from reference TRBV5-1 and TRBJ2-7): KAGVTQTPRYLIKTRGQQVTLSCSPISGHRSVSWYQQTPGQGLQFLFEYFSETQRNKGNFPGRFSGRQFSNSRSEMNVSTLELGDSALYLCASSFGTANYEQYFGPGTRLTVT.

This clonotype was seen more than once but under ten times. CDR3 residues: CASSFGNTEAFF. The CDR3 DNA follows: TGTGCCAGCAGTTTCGGGAACACTGAAGCTTTCTTT. The rearrangement joins TRBV12-3 or TRBV12-4 to TRBJ1-1; D gene uncertain. V was trimmed by 3 bases and J by 1 base, leaving 3 bases between them. This CDR3 comprises 12 residues.

This chain links TRBV15 with TRBJ2-7; D is unclear. The germline CDR1 and CDR2 sequences are LNHNV and YYDKDF (reference sequence). V lost 5 bases and J 3 bases, leaving 11 bases between the germline ends. The CDR3 covers 13 residues. CDR3 nucleotides: TGTGCCACCAGCGGTAATATCGGCTACGAGCAGTACTTC. Amino acid sequence: CATSGNIGYEQYF.

This clonotype was detected a few times. This chain links TRBV5-4 with TRBJ2-5, with D perhaps TRBD1 or TRBD2 (5 bases each). V lost 1 base and J lost 3, with 16 bases in between. In germline, CDR1 is SGHNT, CDR2 YYREEE (reference sequence). The length of the CDR3 is 16 residues. CDR3 region: CASSLRLGGREETQYF. CDR3 in DNA: TGTGCCAGCAGCTTGCGTCTTGGGGGACGGGAAGAGACCCAGTACTTC.

The chain couples TRBV20-1 to TRBJ1-2, with 7 bases identical to TRBD1. Trimming cost V 5 bases and J 4 bases; bases outside gene matches: 10. The CDR3 has 14 residues. Germline V gene sequence: CDR1 DFQATT, CDR2 SNEGSKA (reference sequence). The CDR3 nucleotides are TGCAGTGCTTCCTTTTGGACAGGCACCTATGGCTACACCTTC. Translation: CSASFWTGTYGYTF.

In its sample, this clonotype is medium-sized. The chain is built from TRBV15 and TRBJ1-5, with a weak D call TRBD1 (6 bases). The CDR3 consists of 15 residues. The germline V gene encodes CDR1 LNHNV and CDR2 YYDKDF (reference sequence). Trimming cost V 3 bases and J 5 bases, with 14 bases left between them. Here the CDR3 reads CATSRNQGPDQPQHF. Here the CDR3 DNA reads TGTGCCACCAGCAGGAACCAGGGGCCGGATCAGCCCCAGCATTTT.

The V gene is TRBV11-2, the J gene TRBJ2-7; TRBD2 matches 9 bases. Germline CDR1 SGHAT, CDR2 FQNNGV. The CDR3 consists of 14 residues. The trim removed 1 base at V and 5 bases at J, leaving 3 bases unmatched. In DNA, the CDR3 is TGTGCCAGCAGCTTAGTTAGGACTAGCGACGAGCAGTACTTC. It is translated as CASSLVRTSDEQYF.

The gene calls are TRBV20-1 and TRBJ2-7, with 7 bases aligning to TRBD1. Germline-derived CDR1 and CDR2 are DFQATT and SNEGSKA (reference sequence). V lost 0 bases, J lost 9 bases, and 8 bases stayed unmatched. The CDR3 length is 13 residues. CDR3 DNA sequence: TGCAGTGCTAGAGATCCGACAGGGATCGGGCAGTACTTC. It codes for CSARDPTGIGQYF.

The chain combines TRBV19 with TRBJ2-3, with 7 bases fitting TRBD2. The V segment lost 0 bases and the J segment 14 bases; nucleotides outside the gene matches: 5. There are 12 residues in the CDR3. The germline gives CDR1 LNHDA, CDR2 SQIVND (reference sequence). The CDR3 DNA sequence: TGTGCCAGTAGTATAGATAAGCGGGACCGGTATTTT. Amino acids: CASSIDKRDRYF. The full variable domain, its missing parts supplied by reference TRBV19 and TRBJ2-3, is DGGITQSPKYLFRKEGQNVTLSCEQNLNHDAMYWYRQDPGQGLRLIYYSQIVNDFQKGDIAEGYSVSREKKESFPLTVTSAQKNPTAFYLCASSIDKRDRYFGPGTRLTVL.

The V and J genes are TRBV2 and TRBJ1-2; D not resolved. Trimming removed 6 bases at V and 8 bases at J, with 13 bases between. This CDR3 is built from 12 residues. The germline CDR1 and CDR2 sequences are SNHLY and FYNNEI. CDR3 loop: CASRRQVGGYTF. The CDR3 bases are TGTGCCAGCAGGCGGCAGGTTGGAGGCTACACCTTC.

The rearrangement joins TRBV6-1 to TRBJ2-3, with no clear D. Germline lookup yields CDR1 MNHNS and CDR2 SASEGT. The length of the CDR3 is 13 residues. V was shortened by 4 bases and J by 4 bases, with 9 bases between the two germline ends. The CDR3 DNA follows: TGTGCCAGCAGTGTCGAGGCGCCAGATACGCAGTATTTT. It yields the protein CASSVEAPDTQYF.

The chain combines TRBV12-3 or TRBV12-4 with TRBJ1-5; unclear D gene. V was clipped by 1 base and J by 9 bases, with 4 bases between them. CDR3 length equals 11 residues. The CDR3 reads CASSLVGPQHF. The CDR3 DNA follows: TGTGCCAGCAGTTTAGTCGGGCCCCAGCATTTT.

CDR3 residues: CASSLGPDTGELFF. DNA of the CDR3: TGTGCCAGCAGCTTAGGGCCTGACACCGGGGAGCTGTTTTTT. The chain carries TRBV11-2 and TRBJ2-2; D gene ambiguous. The germline gives CDR1 SGHAT, CDR2 FQNNGV. The CDR3 sequence is 14 residues long. The V gene lost 1 base and the J gene lost 3 bases, with 6 bases spanning the gap. Together with reference TRBV11-2 and TRBJ2-2, the CDR3 gives the full variable domain: EAGVAQSPRYKIIEKRQSVAFWCNPISGHATLYWYQQILGQGPKLLIQFQNNGVVDDSQLPKDRFSAERLKGVDSTLKIQPAKLEDSAVYLCASSLGPDTGELFFGEGSRLTVL.

This sequence joins TRBV15 and TRBJ2-7; the match to TRBD2 covers 7 bases. The CDR3 contains 14 residues. Germline lookup yields CDR1 LNHNV and CDR2 YYDKDF (reference sequence). V gave up 0 bases and J gave up 3 bases; unmatched junction bases: 2. CDR3 sequence: CATSREKRGYEQYF. CDR3 bases: TGTGCCACCAGCAGAGAAAAGCGGGGCTACGAGCAGTACTTC.

The genes are TRBV20-1 and TRBJ2-7; perhaps TRBD2 as D (6 bases). Germline loops: CDR1 DFQATT, CDR2 SNEGSKA (reference sequence). CDR3 size: 14 residues. Deletions cut 6 bases from V and 1 base from J, with 16 bases between. For the CDR3, the DNA is TGCAGTGCCTTAATCGGGAGAGGTTCCTACGAGCAGTACTTC. Protein sequence: CSALIGRGSYEQYF.